This T cell receptor (beta chain) was found in a study of cytomegalovirus exposure and HLA in healthy donors. As to this clone: Its antigen is unidentified.

Trimming took off 3 bases at V and 6 bases at J, with 13 bases between the two ends. The CDR3 runs 14 residues. Germline V gene sequence: CDR1 LNHDA, CDR2 SQIVND (reference sequence). The PCR made use of 60 Vbeta and 13 Jbeta primers. Measured with immunoSEQ multiplex PCR; TCRdb has only the in-frame clones, and not every one. Its clone listing holds around 210,000 clones. There were likely unrecorded immune exposures, though donors were nominally healthy when sampled. Study conclusions and caveats: CMV serostatus was the sole immune exposure information available.

The sequenced sample was PBMCs. The sequence was obtained from a woman aged 25 to 39 in good health and CMV-seropositive. The chain uses TRBV19 and TRBJ2-3, with a tentative D call TRBD2 (7 bases). DNA for the CDR3: TGTGCCAGTAGTATGGGGGGGGGCCCGGATACGCAGTATTTT. Its protein is CASSMGGGPDTQYF.